This T cell receptor beta chain was observed in a study of T cell repertoires in cytomegalovirus infection. Study-wide points: Of the TCR beta families, the public ones yielded a cumulative frequency that identified carriers of CMV plus the relevant HLA.

MiXCR was run by TCRdb on the reads, yielding one entry per CDR3 protein. The sample consists of around 800,000 distinct CDR3 sequences, 30% to 35% of them appearing once. The table lists this clonotype with a few counts. The antigen remains undetermined. The germline CDR1 and CDR2 sequences are SGHVS and FNYEAQ. With V trimmed by 4 bases and J by 8 bases, 6 bases remained unmatched. The CDR3 extends over 14 amino acids. The chain links TRBV7-6 to TRBJ2-1, with 9 bases matching TRBD2. This specimen consisted of cultured CD8+ T cells from PBMCs, obtained from culture after CMV antigen stimulation. This receptor was identified in a human donor in good health (CMV status not recorded). Some clones in this sample may be carry-over from other donors' samples. CDR3 sequence: CASSSAGGPDEQFF. DNA for the CDR3: TGTGCCAGCAGCTCGGCGGGGGGGCCGGATGAGCAGTTCTTC.